The source of this T cell receptor (beta chain) is a study of blood T cell repertoires in COVID-19. Only in-frame clones appear in the TCRdb table, and some are missing; sequencing was by immunoSEQ multiplex PCR. The data contain about 28,000 clones, 81% of them seen just once; the ten biggest clones take up about a sixth. The CDR3 extends over 14 amino acids. Per germline, CDR1 KGHDR and CDR2 SFDVKD. The V and J ends lost 10 bases and 4 bases, in that order; junction bases with no gene match: 8. The TCR comes from a woman aged 55 to 70 with acute or convalescent COVID-19. Sequenced sample: peripheral blood. This chain connects TRBV24-1 to TRBJ2-2; 7 bases are shared with TRBD1. Here the CDR3 reads CATAPGTATGELFF. The CDR3 DNA is TGTGCCACGGCCCCCGGGACAGCCACCGGGGAGCTGTTTTTT.